The source of this T cell receptor beta chain is a study of PD-L1 blockade in urothelial cancer. Study context: Male sex and bladder-origin urothelial cancer were recorded for about 90% of the roughly 30 patients. Peripheral blood specimens exhibited a median yield of about 140,000 T cells.

The germline V gene has CDR1 ENHRY and CDR2 SYGVKD. The CDR3 sequence is 15 residues long. Trimming removed 3 bases from V and 6 bases from J; junction bases left unmatched: 5. Pretreatment and on-treatment blood mononuclear cell samples were taken, totaling between 1 and 8 time points per patient. Concerning this clone: Other nucleotide sequences from this sample produce the same CDR3.

Produced via immunoSEQ multiplex PCR; TCRdb's table is partial and in-frame only. This table holds some 67,000 clones, 85% to 90% found once. The sequence came from a man aged 60 to 75 with urothelial cancer. The sequenced sample was PBMCs, obtained around atezolizumab (anti-PD-L1) treatment. V is TRBV10-3 and J is TRBJ2-1; TRBD2 agrees at 10 bases. The CDR3 nucleotides read TGTGCCATCAGTGATAGGACTAGCGGCGGCAATGAGCAGTTCTTC. This codes for CAISDRTSGGNEQFF.